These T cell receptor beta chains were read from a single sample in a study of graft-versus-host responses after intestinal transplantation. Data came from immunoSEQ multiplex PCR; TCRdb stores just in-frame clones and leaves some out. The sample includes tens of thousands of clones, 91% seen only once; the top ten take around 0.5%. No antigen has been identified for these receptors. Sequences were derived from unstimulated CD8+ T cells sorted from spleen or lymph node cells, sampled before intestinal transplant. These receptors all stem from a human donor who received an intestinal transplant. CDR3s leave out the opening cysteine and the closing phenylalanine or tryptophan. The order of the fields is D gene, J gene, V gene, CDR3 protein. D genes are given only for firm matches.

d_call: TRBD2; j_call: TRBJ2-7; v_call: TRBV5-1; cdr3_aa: ASSSWGSGSSYEQY
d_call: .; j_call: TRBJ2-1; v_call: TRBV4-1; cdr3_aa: ASSQEPGGRTYNEQF
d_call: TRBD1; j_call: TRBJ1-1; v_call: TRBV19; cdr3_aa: ASSMLGQGRTEAF
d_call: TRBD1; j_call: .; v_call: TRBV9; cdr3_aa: ASSETGEYYEQY
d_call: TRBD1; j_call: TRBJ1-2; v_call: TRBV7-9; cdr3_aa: ASSLASGTGGDGYT
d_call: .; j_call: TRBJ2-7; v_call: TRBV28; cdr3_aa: ASSSKTDTLYSYEQY
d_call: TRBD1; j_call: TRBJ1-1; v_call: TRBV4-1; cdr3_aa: ASSQTKTGTGDTEAF
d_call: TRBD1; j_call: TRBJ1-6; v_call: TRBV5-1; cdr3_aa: ASSLGPDRALSPLH
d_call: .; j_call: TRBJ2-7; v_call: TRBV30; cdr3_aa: AWTTGNTYEQY
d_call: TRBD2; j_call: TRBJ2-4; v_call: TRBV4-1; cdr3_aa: ASRGVNIQY
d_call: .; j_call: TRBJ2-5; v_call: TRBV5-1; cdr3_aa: ASSIKQSQETQY
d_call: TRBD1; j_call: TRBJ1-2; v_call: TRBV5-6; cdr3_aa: ASSLEGQGNYGYT
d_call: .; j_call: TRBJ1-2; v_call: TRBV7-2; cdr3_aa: ASSRIPTESIYGYT
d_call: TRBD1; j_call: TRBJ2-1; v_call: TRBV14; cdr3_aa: ASSQQTGMNEQF
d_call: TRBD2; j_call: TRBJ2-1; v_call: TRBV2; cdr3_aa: ASSQGLAGYNEQF
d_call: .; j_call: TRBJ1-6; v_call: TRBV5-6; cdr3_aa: ASSFGGWTDNSPLH
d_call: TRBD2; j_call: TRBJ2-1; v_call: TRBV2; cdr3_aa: ASSDSTSGRVIASYNEQF